A single sample gave rise to the 8 T cell receptor beta chains below, sequenced in a study of memory CD4+ T cells and cytomegalovirus serostatus. The protocol was immunoSEQ multiplex PCR, while the TCRdb copy is restricted to in-frame clones and leaves out a portion. The data show about 56,000 clones, with about four fifths seen just once and over 0.35% held by the top ten. Single viable CD3+CD4+CD8-CD45RO+ cells were sorted as the memory CD4+ T cells. The source material was memory CD4+ T cells from blood. The receptors come from an adult in good health and CMV-seronegative.

The chain employs TRBV30 and TRBJ1-2; unclear D gene. Between the trimmed V and J ends, which lost 2 bases and 0 bases, there was a span of 19 bases. CDR1 is GTSNPN and CDR2 is SVGIG in the germline V gene (reference sequence). The CDR3 totals 17 residues. The CDR3 region is CAWSIPQLWSANYGYTF. CDR3 coding DNA: TGTGCCTGGAGTATCCCCCAATTGTGGTCCGCTAACTATGGCTACACCTTC.

The genes are TRBV30 and TRBJ1-6, with a tentative D call TRBD1 (6 bases). The CDR3 runs to 16 residues. Looked up from germline, CDR1 is GTSNPN and CDR2 is SVGIG (reference sequence). V was cut by 0 bases and J by 5 bases, with 14 bases left in between. Here the CDR3 DNA reads TGTGCCTGGAGTGTTTCGAGGACAGTTCATAATTCACCCCTCCACTTT. Amino acid sequence: CAWSVSRTVHNSPLHF.

The gene calls are TRBV7-9 and TRBJ1-1; 7 bases map to TRBD1. The CDR3 is made up of 14 amino acids. Trimming took 0 bases from V and 11 from J; bases not matched to a gene: 9. Germline V gives CDR1 SEHNR, CDR2 FQNEAQ (reference sequence). The CDR3 reads CASSLAGITGAAFF. The DNA of the CDR3 is TGTGCCAGCAGCTTAGCGGGGATTACAGGGGCTGCTTTCTTT.

The V gene is TRBV27, the J gene TRBJ2-2; 8 bases agree with TRBD2. Looked up from germline, CDR1 is MNHEY and CDR2 is SMNVEV (reference sequence). V was pared by 2 bases and J by 4 bases, with 0 bases of the junction left unmatched. The CDR3 loop spans 14 amino acids. The CDR3 loop is CASSLGTSTGELFF. The CDR3 DNA sequence: TGTGCCAGCAGTTTAGGGACTAGCACCGGGGAGCTGTTTTTT.

The CDR3 coding sequence is TGTGCCAGCAGCGTAGCTTCAACGGGGGCAGATACGCAGTATTTT. Translation gives CASSVASTGADTQYF. V usage is TRBV9 and J usage is TRBJ2-3; maybe TRBD2 (6 bases). Trimming pared 0 bases from V and 4 bases from J, leaving 12 bases between. The CDR3 spans 15 residues. The V gene's germline CDR1 is SGDLS and CDR2 YYNGEE.

The chain carries TRBV6-4 and TRBJ1-6; 7 bases map to TRBD1. The germline V gene has CDR1 MRHNA and CDR2 SNTAGT. CDR3 length: 14 amino acids. The V gene end was trimmed by 6 bases and the J gene end by 4 bases; junction bases not matched to a gene: 3. CDR3 in DNA: TGTGCCAGCAGGGGGACAGATTATAATTCACCCCTCCACTTT. It specifies CASRGTDYNSPLHF.

The gene calls are TRBV19 and TRBJ1-2, with 9 bases that match TRBD1. From germline, CDR1 is LNHDA and CDR2 SQIVND (reference sequence). Trimming at V came to 6 bases and at J to 0 bases, leaving 11 bases not matched to a gene. This CDR3 comprises 17 residues. CDR3 region: CASRLQGASESNYGYTF. The CDR3 DNA reads as TGTGCCAGTAGGCTACAGGGGGCGTCAGAATCTAACTATGGCTACACCTTC.

The chain employs TRBV15 and TRBJ1-2; 10 bases fit TRBD1. The CDR3 covers 15 residues. The trim removed 0 bases at V and 8 bases at J, leaving 6 bases unmatched. Germline V gene lookup returns CDR1 LNHNV and CDR2 YYDKDF (reference sequence). DNA for the CDR3: TGTGCCACCAGCAGAGATGTGACAGGGGGCGAGGGCTACACCTTC. Protein sequence: CATSRDVTGGEGYTF. Drawing the rest from reference TRBV15 and TRBJ1-2, the complete variable domain is DAMVIQNPRYQVTQFGKPVTLSCSQTLNHNVMYWYQQKSSQAPKLLFHYYDKDFNNEADTPDNFQSRRPNTSFCFLDIRSPGLGDTAMYLCATSRDVTGGEGYTFGSGTRLTVV.